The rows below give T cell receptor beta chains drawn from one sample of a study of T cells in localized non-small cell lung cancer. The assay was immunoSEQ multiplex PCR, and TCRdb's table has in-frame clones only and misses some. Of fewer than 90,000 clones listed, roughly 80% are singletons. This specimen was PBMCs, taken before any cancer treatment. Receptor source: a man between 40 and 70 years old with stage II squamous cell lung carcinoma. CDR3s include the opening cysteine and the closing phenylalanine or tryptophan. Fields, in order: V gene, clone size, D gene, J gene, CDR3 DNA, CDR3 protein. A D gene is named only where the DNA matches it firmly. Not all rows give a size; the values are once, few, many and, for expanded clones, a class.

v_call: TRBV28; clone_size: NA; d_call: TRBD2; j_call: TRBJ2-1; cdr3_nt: TGTGCCAGCAGTTTAGCGGGGGGCTCCTACAATGAGCAGTTCTTC; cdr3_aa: CASSLAGGSYNEQFF
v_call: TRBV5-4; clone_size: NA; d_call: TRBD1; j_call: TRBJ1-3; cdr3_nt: TGTGCCAGCAGCTTTGTGACAGGGGGCAACCTAGCTGGAAACACCATATATTTT; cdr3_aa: CASSFVTGGNLAGNTIYF
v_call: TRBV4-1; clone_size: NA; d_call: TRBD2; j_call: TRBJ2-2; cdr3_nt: TGCGCCAGCAGCCAAGATCAAAGCGGGAGGACCTCACCCGGGGAGCTGTTTTTT; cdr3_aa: CASSQDQSGRTSPGELFF
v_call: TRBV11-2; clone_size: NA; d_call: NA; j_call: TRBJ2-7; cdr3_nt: TGTGCCAGCAGCTTAGAACGGGAAAGGACCTACGAGCAGTACTTC; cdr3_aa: CASSLERERTYEQYF
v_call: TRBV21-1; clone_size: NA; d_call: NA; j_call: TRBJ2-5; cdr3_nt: TGTGCCAGCAGCAAAGGGAGGACTAGCGGGAGAGCAGAGACCCAGTACTTC; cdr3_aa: CASSKGRTSGRAETQYF
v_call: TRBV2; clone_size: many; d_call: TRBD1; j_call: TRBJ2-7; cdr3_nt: TGTGCCAGCAGTGAGGTACAGGGGGGTGGTGAGCAGTACTTC; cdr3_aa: CASSEVQGGGEQYF
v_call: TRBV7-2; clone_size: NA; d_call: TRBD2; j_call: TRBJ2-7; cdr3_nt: TGTGCCAGCAGCTCAACTTGGACTAGCGGGGGGGCTGGCGAGCAGTACTTC; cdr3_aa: CASSSTWTSGGAGEQYF
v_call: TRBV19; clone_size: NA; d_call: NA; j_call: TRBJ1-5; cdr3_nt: TGTGCCAGTAGTACGGGACGCCGCGAGCAGCCCCAGCATTTT; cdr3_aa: CASSTGRREQPQHF
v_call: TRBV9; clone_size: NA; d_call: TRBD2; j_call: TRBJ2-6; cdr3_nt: TGTGCCAGCAGCGCGGGGGGGCTGGGCCTGAGCTCTGGGGCCAACGTCCTGACTTTC; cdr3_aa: CASSAGGLGLSSGANVLTF
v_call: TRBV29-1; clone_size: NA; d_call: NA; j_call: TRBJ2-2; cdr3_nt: TGCAGCGTTGACAGGGGCTCGAACACCGGGGAGCTGTTTTTT; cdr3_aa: CSVDRGSNTGELFF
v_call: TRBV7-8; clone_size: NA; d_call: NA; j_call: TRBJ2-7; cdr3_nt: TGTGCCAGCAGCCTGACGGCGGCATCCTACGAGCAGTACTTC; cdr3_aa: CASSLTAASYEQYF
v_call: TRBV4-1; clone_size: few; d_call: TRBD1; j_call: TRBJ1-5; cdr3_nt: TGCGCCAGCAGCCTCTCCCGGGACAGGGAACAGCCCCAGCATTTT; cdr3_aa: CASSLSRDREQPQHF
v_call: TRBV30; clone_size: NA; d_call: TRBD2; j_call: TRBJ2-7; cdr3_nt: TGTGCCTGGAGCTGGGGGACTAGCGGAACCTACGAGCAGTACTTC; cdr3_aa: CAWSWGTSGTYEQYF
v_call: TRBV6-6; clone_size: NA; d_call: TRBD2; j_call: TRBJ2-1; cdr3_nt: TGTGCCAGCAGTCAGACTAGCGGGAGTTGGGATGAGCAGTTCTTC; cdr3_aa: CASSQTSGSWDEQFF
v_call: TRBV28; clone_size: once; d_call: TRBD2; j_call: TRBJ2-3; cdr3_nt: TGTGCCAGCAGTCGACCGACTAGCGGGATTACAGATACGCAGTATTTT; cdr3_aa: CASSRPTSGITDTQYF
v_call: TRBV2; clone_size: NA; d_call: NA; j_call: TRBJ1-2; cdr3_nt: TGTGCCAGCAGTCCGGACAGCTATGGCTACACCTTC; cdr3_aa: CASSPDSYGYTF
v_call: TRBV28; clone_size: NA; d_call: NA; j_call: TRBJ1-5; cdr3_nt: TGTGCCAGCAGTTTACAGAAGGATCAGCCCCAGCATTTT; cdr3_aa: CASSLQKDQPQHF
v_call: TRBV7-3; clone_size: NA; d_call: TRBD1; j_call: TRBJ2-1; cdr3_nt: TGTGCCAGCAGCTTACAGGGGGCGAGGACTCCCAATGAGCAGTTCTTC; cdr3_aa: CASSLQGARTPNEQFF
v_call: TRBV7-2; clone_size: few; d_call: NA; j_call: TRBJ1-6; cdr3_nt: TGTGCCAGCAGCTTAGAAGGGACGCTTAATTCACCCCTCCACTTT; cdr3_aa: CASSLEGTLNSPLHF
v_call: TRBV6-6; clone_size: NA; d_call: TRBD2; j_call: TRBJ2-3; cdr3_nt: TGTGCCAGCAGAGCGGGACTAGTGAGCACAGATACGCAGTATTTT; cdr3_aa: CASRAGLVSTDTQYF
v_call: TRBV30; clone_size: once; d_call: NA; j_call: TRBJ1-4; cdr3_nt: TGTGCCTGGACAAGACTGGGAGGGAGTGAAAAACTGTTTTTT; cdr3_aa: CAWTRLGGSEKLFF
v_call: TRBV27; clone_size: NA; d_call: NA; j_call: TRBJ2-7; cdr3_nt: TGTGCCAGCAGCCCCATCAGGGGGGCGGGGGAGCAGTACTTC; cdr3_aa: CASSPIRGAGEQYF
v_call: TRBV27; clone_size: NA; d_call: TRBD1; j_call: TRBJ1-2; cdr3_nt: TGTGCCAGCAGTGAAACCGGGACAGTTAGCTATGGCTACACCTTC; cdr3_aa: CASSETGTVSYGYTF
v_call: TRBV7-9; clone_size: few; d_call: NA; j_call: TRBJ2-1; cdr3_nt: TGTGCCAGCACCAGGGTAGGGGGAGGACCCTCTCCGATCCCTGAGCAGTTCTTC; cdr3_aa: CASTRVGGGPSPIPEQFF
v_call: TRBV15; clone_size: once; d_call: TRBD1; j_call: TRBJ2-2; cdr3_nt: TGTGCCACCAGCCCCCAGACAGGGGGGACGGGGGAGCTGTTTTTT; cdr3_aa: CATSPQTGGTGELFF
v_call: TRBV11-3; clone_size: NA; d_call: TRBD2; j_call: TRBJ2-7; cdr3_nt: TGTGCCAGCAGCTTAGTAGCGGGAGACGAGCAGTACTTC; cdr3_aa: CASSLVAGDEQYF
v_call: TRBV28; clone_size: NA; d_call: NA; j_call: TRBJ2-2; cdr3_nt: TGTGCCAGCAGTTTACCCGGGGAGCTGTTTTTT; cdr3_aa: CASSLPGELFF
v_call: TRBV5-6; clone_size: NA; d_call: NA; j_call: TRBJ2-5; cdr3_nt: TGTGCCAGCAGCTCTAGCGTCTCCCAGTACTTC; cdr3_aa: CASSSSVSQYF
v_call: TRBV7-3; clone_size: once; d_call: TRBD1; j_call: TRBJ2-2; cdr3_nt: TGTGCCAGCAGCTTACAGGGGGTTACGAACACCGGGGAGCTGTTTTTT; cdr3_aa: CASSLQGVTNTGELFF
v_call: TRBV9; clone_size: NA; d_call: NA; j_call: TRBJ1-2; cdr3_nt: TGTGCCAGCAGCGAAGGGGCCGCGGGGAACTATGGCTACACCTTC; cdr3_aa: CASSEGAAGNYGYTF
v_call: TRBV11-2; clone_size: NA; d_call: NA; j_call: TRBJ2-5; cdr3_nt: TGTGCCAGCAGCCCGGCCCCAGGGGCGGAAGAGACCCAGTACTTC; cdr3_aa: CASSPAPGAEETQYF
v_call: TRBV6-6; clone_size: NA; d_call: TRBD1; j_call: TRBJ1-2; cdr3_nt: TGTGCCAGCAGTTACCGCGGACAGGGCGGGGGCTACACCTTC; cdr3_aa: CASSYRGQGGGYTF
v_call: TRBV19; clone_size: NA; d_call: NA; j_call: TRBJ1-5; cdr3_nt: TGTGCCAGTAGTTGGGGGTCACTTGGGGATCAGCCCCAGCATTTT; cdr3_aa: CASSWGSLGDQPQHF
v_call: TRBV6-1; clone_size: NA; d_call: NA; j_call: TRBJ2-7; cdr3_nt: TGTGCCAGCAGTGAAACGACAGCCTCCTACGAGCAGTACTTC; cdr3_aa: CASSETTASYEQYF
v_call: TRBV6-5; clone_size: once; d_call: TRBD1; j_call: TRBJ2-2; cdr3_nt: TGTGCCAGCAGTAGACAGGGGGTCAACACCGGGGAGCTGTTTTTT; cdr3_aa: CASSRQGVNTGELFF
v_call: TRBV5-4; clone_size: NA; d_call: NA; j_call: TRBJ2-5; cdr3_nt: TGTGCCAGCAGCGGGACTTCGGGCGAGACCCAGTACTTC; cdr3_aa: CASSGTSGETQYF
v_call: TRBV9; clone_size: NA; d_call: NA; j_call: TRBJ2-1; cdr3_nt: TGTGCCAGCAGCGTAGGGAGATACAATGAGCAGTTCTTC; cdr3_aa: CASSVGRYNEQFF
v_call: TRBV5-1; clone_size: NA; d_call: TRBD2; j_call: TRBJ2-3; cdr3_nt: TGCGCCAGCAGCATCCGGACTAGTGCAGATACGCAGTATTTT; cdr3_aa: CASSIRTSADTQYF